This T cell receptor beta chain originates from a study of blood T cell repertoires in COVID-19 (TCRdb year 2020). In terms of the full investigation: Samples covering the acute and convalescent phases of COVID-19 were provided by collaborators in the United States, Italy and Spain. The material from the prospective study consisted of cDNA or gDNA derived from T cells, B-cell-depleted T cells, or PBMCs. Samples were obtained from the ongoing ImmuneRACE study (first 160 participants) and from 950 to 1,500 subjects provided by 6 global collaborators. The repertoires were released in a freely available public database intended as a resource for research on the immune response to SARS-CoV-2. Nearly every sample came with metadata listing a de-identified subject ID, COVID-19 status, age in years and sex. Where HLA class I and class II types were available, the types were taken from metadata supplied by the sample provider, not from assay-based typing. Deeply sampled blood TCRbeta repertoires from subjects exposed to, actively infected with, or recovered from COVID-19 were included in the dataset.

Collaborating institutions collected whole blood in K2EDTA tubes following their own protocols. For TCRbeta analysis, collaborators shipped samples in one of three forms: frozen whole blood, isolated PBMCs, or DNA extracted from either of those sample types. TCRbeta CDR3 regions were amplified from genomic DNA by means of the immunoSEQ Assay, a bias-controlled multiplex PCR. The authors' analysis ran thus. Within the assay, amplification of reference gene primers was used to estimate how many nucleated cells each sample contained. To quantify the absolute abundance of each unique TCRbeta CDR3 rearrangement, sequence reads were collapsed and filtered. For each sample, productive Simpson clonality was calculated as the square root of Simpson's diversity index across productive rearrangements. Held by TCRdb, this immuneACCESS table contains in-frame sequences only and omits some clones. Under half of the omission traces to an unresolved V gene where checked; the cause of the rest is unknown. V, J and clone size are taken as reported in that table, and D and trimming were inferred from the DNA itself. In all, the sample holds about 150,000 clones, and over 80% of those were seen once. About 6% of the sample is taken by the ten largest.

For this clone: No cognate antigen has been identified for it. Germline is not matched at one junction end, which may reflect a read error. The sample carries other DNA sequences with the same CDR3.

The study at large found these results: How much clinical and demographic metadata was included differed by source and by participant, and the metadata was provided uncurated.

The TCR was taken from a man of 80 years or more with acute or convalescent COVID-19. The source material was peripheral blood.

CDR3 loop: CASSDTSGLYYEQYF. At the DNA level, the sequence is TGTGCCAGTAGTGATACTAGCGGGCTTTACTACGAGCAATACTTC. The sequence joins TRBV19 to TRBJ2-7; a stretch of 9 junction bases matches TRBD2. CDR3 length: 15 amino acids, cysteine to phenylalanine. Of the read, only the CDR3 DNA is kept; its 45 bases are in frame from base 1. From a lookup of the germline V gene (reference sequence), CDR1 and CDR2 are LNHDA and SQIVND.